This is a list of T cell receptor beta chains from one sample in a study of naive and memory T cell subsets. From the UMI-ligation and nested PCR reads, TCRdb called clonotypes with MiXCR, one entry per CDR3 protein. The table shows approximately 85,000 distinct CDR3 sequences, with roughly 7% occurring only once. Sequencing input: central memory CD4+ T cells from blood. The receptor source for this set is a human donor in good health. Both conserved end residues are part of each CDR3. D genes are given only for firm matches. Rows may omit the clone size; those that give it use once, few, many or a size class.

j_call v_call clone_size d_call cdr3_nt cdr3_aa
TRBJ2-5 TRBV7-2 few TRBD1 TGTGCCAGCAGCCTGGGACAGAAAGAGACCCAGTACTTC CASSLGQKETQYF
TRBJ2-1 TRBV7-2 few TRBD1 TGTGCCAGCAGCTTTGGACAGGGACCCTACAATGAGCAGTTCTTC CASSFGQGPYNEQFF
TRBJ2-2 TRBV7-9 NA NA TGTGCCAGCAGCCCGACAGGTGCCGGGGAGCTGTTTTTT CASSPTGAGELFF
TRBJ2-3 TRBV10-3 few NA TGTGCCATCAGAGGTGAAAGCACAGATACGCAGTATTTT CAIRGESTDTQYF
TRBJ1-4 TRBV7-9 many NA TGTGCCAGCAGCTTAGGCGTGGGGAGTAAAAAACTGTTTTTT CASSLGVGSKKLFF
TRBJ2-1 TRBV7-3 many TRBD2 TGTGCCAGCAGCTTAAGGGCCAGCGGGAGTGGCAATGAGCAGTTCTTC CASSLRASGSGNEQFF
TRBJ1-2 TRBV7-2 many TRBD1 TGTGCCAGCAGCTTAAAGACAGGGGGCATGGAGGGCTACACCTTC CASSLKTGGMEGYTF
TRBJ2-1 TRBV12-3/TRBV12-4 NA TRBD2 TGTGCCAGCAGCCACGGGACTAGCGGGAGGGGGAATGAGCAGTTCTTC CASSHGTSGRGNEQFF
TRBJ2-5 TRBV20-1 many NA TGCAGTGCTAGTCAAACAGGGACTTCGGAGACCCAGTACTTC CSASQTGTSETQYF
TRBJ1-1 TRBV24-1 many NA TGTGCCACGTGCCCCTCAGGAAGCACTGAAGCTTTCTTT CATCPSGSTEAFF
TRBJ1-6 TRBV27 few TRBD1 TGTGCCAGCAGTTTCTTTTCGCGGGGACAGACCTCTCAAGATTATAATTCACCCCTCCACTTT CASSFFSRGQTSQDYNSPLHF
TRBJ2-7 TRBV10-3 NA NA TGTGCCATCAAACCCCCAGGGGCCTACGAGCAGTACTTC CAIKPPGAYEQYF
TRBJ2-7 TRBV20-1 many TRBD2 TGCAGTGCACCTTTGCTAGCGGCGGGAACCTACGAGCAGTACTTC CSAPLLAAGTYEQYF
TRBJ2-1 TRBV6-1 many TRBD2 TGTGCCAGCAGTGCGAGCGGGAGGTGGGGTGAGCAGTTCTTC CASSASGRWGEQFF
TRBJ2-1 TRBV12-3/TRBV12-4 NA NA TGTGCCAGCAGTCCAAGTTCATCCTACAATGAGCAGTTCTTC CASSPSSSYNEQFF
TRBJ2-3 TRBV6-2/TRBV6-3 NA TRBD2 TGTGCCAGCAGACCTCTAGCGGGGGGTACAGATACGCAGTATTTT CASRPLAGGTDTQYF
TRBJ2-3 TRBV11-2 NA NA TGTGCCAGCACCTTCCAAAGGGGTCGAGATAGATATGCGCAGTATTTT CASTFQRGRDRYAQYF
TRBJ2-1 TRBV5-1 NA NA TGCGCCAGCAGCTTGACGGGTTTAGGCTACAATGAGCAGTTCTTC CASSLTGLGYNEQFF
TRBJ2-1 TRBV29-1 many TRBD2 TGCAGCGTTCGGCCCGGGACTAGCCCCAATGAGCAGTTCTTC CSVRPGTSPNEQFF
TRBJ2-3 TRBV24-1 few TRBD2 TGTGCCACCTCTGAGGCTAGCGGGATGTCCACAGATACGCAGTATTTT CATSEASGMSTDTQYF
TRBJ2-1 TRBV7-2 many NA TGTGCTTGCTGGGAGTCCTACAATGAGCAGTTCTTC CACWESYNEQFF
TRBJ2-3 TRBV7-8 many NA TGTGCCAGCAGCACGGGGGTGGCAGATACGCAGTATTTT CASSTGVADTQYF
TRBJ1-1 TRBV18 many TRBD1 TGTGCCAGCTCACCACAGTTGGGGACAGGGCAAACTGAAGCTTTCTTT CASSPQLGTGQTEAFF
TRBJ1-6 TRBV25-1 many NA TGTGCCAGCAGTGAACGAGGCCCCGTCGGGGACTCACCCCTCCACTTT CASSERGPVGDSPLHF
TRBJ2-6 TRBV6-2/TRBV6-3 many NA TGTGCCAGCAGCCACCCCACCGGCCGGGCCAACGTCCTGACTTTC CASSHPTGRANVLTF
TRBJ2-7 TRBV6-2/TRBV6-3 NA NA TGTGCCAGCAGCGACAGGTTGCGGGAGCAGTACTTC CASSDRLREQYF
TRBJ1-2 TRBV29-1 many NA TGCAGCGTTGGTTGGGTTAATGGCTACACCTTC CSVGWVNGYTF
TRBJ1-1 TRBV12-3/TRBV12-4 many NA TGTGCCAGCAGTTCCAGGATTTTCGCTGAAGCTTTCTTT CASSSRIFAEAFF
TRBJ1-1 TRBV6-5 NA NA TGTGCCAGCATCAGGGCGGCAGGGAGGGGCACTGAAGCTTTCTTT CASIRAAGRGTEAFF
TRBJ1-5 TRBV6-2/TRBV6-3 few TRBD1 TGTGCCAGCAGTTCGAACAGGGGTGCGGTGGCCCAGCATTTT CASSSNRGAVAQHF
TRBJ1-1 TRBV7-6 many NA TGTGCCAGCAGCTCCGACACCAACACTGAAGCTTTCTTT CASSSDTNTEAFF
TRBJ2-7 TRBV6-2/TRBV6-3 NA NA TGTGCCAGCAGTTCAACAACAGGGAGGGTCTACGAGCAGTACTTC CASSSTTGRVYEQYF
TRBJ2-7 TRBV7-2 many TRBD2 TGTGCCAGCAGTCGCGGGGGGGGCGAGACAGGGCCCTACGAGCAGTACTTC CASSRGGGETGPYEQYF
TRBJ2-3 TRBV29-1 many NA TGCAGCGTTGAAGGGGTTAAGGAAGGGTTGAGGACAGATACGCAGTATTTT CSVEGVKEGLRTDTQYF
TRBJ1-3 TRBV20-1 medium-sized NA TGCAGTGCTAGACCCCAGGTGCTGTCTGGAAACACCATATATTTT CSARPQVLSGNTIYF
TRBJ2-7 TRBV20-1 NA TRBD1 TGCAGTGCTACTCGGGACAGGGGGAACGAGCAGTACTTC CSATRDRGNEQYF
TRBJ2-7 TRBV2 NA TRBD1 TGTGCCAGCAGCGACCCATGGTTACGGGACAGGGGCTCCTACGAGCAGTACTTC CASSDPWLRDRGSYEQYF
TRBJ2-7 TRBV7-2 many NA TGTGCCAGCAGCTTAGAGGTCGCGGGTTGGGGAGCGGACCGCGAGCAGTACTTC CASSLEVAGWGADREQYF
TRBJ1-5 TRBV6-5 NA TRBD1 TGTGCCAGCAGAGCCGGGACAGGCGGCAATCAGCCCCAGCATTTT CASRAGTGGNQPQHF
TRBJ2-6 TRBV2 NA NA TGTGCCAGCAGTGAGGAGGGTCCGGCTGGGGCCAACGTCCTGACTTTC CASSEEGPAGANVLTF
TRBJ2-1 TRBV19 NA TRBD2 TGTGCCAGTACCCAAGGTAGCGGGAGGGCCAATGAGCAGTTCTTC CASTQGSGRANEQFF
TRBJ2-5 TRBV29-1 few NA TGCAGCATTCTTAAGGGGCCCGTCCAAGAGACCCAGTACTTC CSILKGPVQETQYF
TRBJ1-4 TRBV7-6 many TRBD1 TGTGCCAGCAGCTTACAGGGGGGGAAACTGTTTTTT CASSLQGGKLFF
TRBJ1-6 TRBV7-2 many NA TGTGCCAGCAGCTTAGCGCAACAGGGCAATTCACCCCTCCACTTT CASSLAQQGNSPLHF
TRBJ1-1 TRBV18 many TRBD1 TGTGCCAGCTCACCAGGGCGACAGGGGACTGAAGCTTTCTTT CASSPGRQGTEAFF
TRBJ1-5 TRBV5-1 NA NA TGCGCCAGCAGCTTTATATCAGGGCCAAATCAGCCCCAGCATTTT CASSFISGPNQPQHF
TRBJ2-2 TRBV4-2 NA NA TGTGCCAGCAGACAGGCCACCGGGGAGCTGTTTTTT CASRQATGELFF
TRBJ1-2 TRBV6-2/TRBV6-3 many NA TGTGCCAGCAGTCCGCGTGGGCAGGGTGGCTATGGCTACACCTTC CASSPRGQGGYGYTF
TRBJ2-1 TRBV29-1 many NA TGCAGCGTCCCTAACCAGGGGAGGAATGAGCAGTTCTTC CSVPNQGRNEQFF
TRBJ2-7 TRBV12-3/TRBV12-4 many NA TGTGCCAGCAGTTCCCGGTTGAGCCCTGATATCTTC CASSSRLSPDIF
TRBJ2-3 TRBV18 few TRBD2 TGTGCCAGCTCACCACCCCGACTAGCGGGCACAGATACGCAGTATTTT CASSPPRLAGTDTQYF
TRBJ2-1 TRBV5-1 many TRBD2 TGCGCCAGCAGCTTGGTGGCTAGCGGGGGGTCGTGGGGTCAGATCGAGCAGTTCTTC CASSLVASGGSWGQIEQFF
TRBJ2-7 TRBV30 few TRBD1 TGTGCCTGGAGTGTCGCCGGGACAGGGGCGCCGAGAGAGTACTTC CAWSVAGTGAPREYF
TRBJ2-1 TRBV7-9 many NA TGTGCCAGCAGCTTAGCCGGGCCTGGGGAGCAGTTCTTC CASSLAGPGEQFF
TRBJ1-2 TRBV5-1 few NA TGCGCCAGCAGCCCGATGGGACACTATGGCTACACCTTC CASSPMGHYGYTF